This record looks at one TCR beta chain sequence and its context. The CDR3 sequence is 15 residues long. Per germline, CDR1 SGHTA and CDR2 FQGNSA. Trimming cost V 1 base and J 5 bases, with 14 bases left between them. This table comes from immunoSEQ multiplex PCR, and its TCRdb copy is limited to in-frame clones, with some not included. The table includes fewer than 100,000 clones, around 80% detected once. The data derive from a study of T cells in localized non-small cell lung cancer. The specimen was peripheral blood, collected before any cancer treatment. The origin of this receptor is a female donor older than 55 with stage I lung adenocarcinoma. The chain joins TRBV7-2 to TRBJ2-5; possibly TRBD1 for D (6 bases). In DNA, the CDR3 is TGTGCCAGCAGCTTAGATCAGGGGCTAGGGGAGACCCAGTACTTC. Protein: CASSLDQGLGETQYF.